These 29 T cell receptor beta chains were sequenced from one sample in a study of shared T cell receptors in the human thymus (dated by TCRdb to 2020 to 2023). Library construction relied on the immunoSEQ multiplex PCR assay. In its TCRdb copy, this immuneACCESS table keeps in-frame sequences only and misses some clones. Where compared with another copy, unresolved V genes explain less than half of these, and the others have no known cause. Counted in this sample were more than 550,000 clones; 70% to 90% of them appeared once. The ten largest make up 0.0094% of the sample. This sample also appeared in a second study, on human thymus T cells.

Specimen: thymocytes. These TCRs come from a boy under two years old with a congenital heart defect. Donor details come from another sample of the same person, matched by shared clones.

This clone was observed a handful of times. The CDR3 DNA follows: TGCGCCAGCAGCTTGGCGCTCGACAGGGCCAACACTGAAGCTTTCTTT. Its translation is CASSLALDRANTEAFF. The chain links TRBV5-1 to TRBJ1-1; 7 positions agree with TRBD1. This CDR3 spans 16 amino acids. Losses at the gene ends were 0 bases for V and 2 bases for J; bases not matched to a gene: 7. Germline V gene sequence: CDR1 SGHRS, CDR2 YFSETQ.

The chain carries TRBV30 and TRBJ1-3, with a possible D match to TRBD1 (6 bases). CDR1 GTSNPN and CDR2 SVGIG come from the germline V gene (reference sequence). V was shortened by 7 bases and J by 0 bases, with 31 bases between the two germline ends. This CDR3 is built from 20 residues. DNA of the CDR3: TGTGCCTTCACGACCACCGGGACACCCACCGGGGAAAACTCTGGAAACACCATATATTTT. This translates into CAFTTTGTPTGENSGNTIYF.

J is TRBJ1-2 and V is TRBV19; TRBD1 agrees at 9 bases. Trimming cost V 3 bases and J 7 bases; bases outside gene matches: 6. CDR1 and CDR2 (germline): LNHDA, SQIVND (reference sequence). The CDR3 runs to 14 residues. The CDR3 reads CASSMTGGKSGYTF. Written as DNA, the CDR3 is TGTGCCAGTAGTATGACAGGGGGGAAATCTGGCTACACCTTC.

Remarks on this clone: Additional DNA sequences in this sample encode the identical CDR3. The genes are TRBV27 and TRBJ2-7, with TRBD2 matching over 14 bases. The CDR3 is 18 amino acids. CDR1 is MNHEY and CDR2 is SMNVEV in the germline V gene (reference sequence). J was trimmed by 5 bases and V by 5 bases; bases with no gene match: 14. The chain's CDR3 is CASSLDRGTSGSQHEQYF. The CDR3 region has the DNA TGTGCCAGCAGTCTAGACAGGGGGACTAGCGGGAGCCAACACGAGCAGTACTTC.

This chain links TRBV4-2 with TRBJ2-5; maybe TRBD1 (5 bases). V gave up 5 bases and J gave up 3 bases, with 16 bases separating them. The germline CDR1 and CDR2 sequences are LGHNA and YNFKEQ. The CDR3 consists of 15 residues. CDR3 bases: TGTGCCAGCAGCGACCGGACAAATTCGGAAGAGACCCAGTACTTC. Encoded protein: CASSDRTNSEETQYF.

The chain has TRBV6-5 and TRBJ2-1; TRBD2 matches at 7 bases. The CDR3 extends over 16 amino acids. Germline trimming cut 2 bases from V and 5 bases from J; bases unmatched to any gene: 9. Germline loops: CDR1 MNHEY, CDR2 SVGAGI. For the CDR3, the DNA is TGTGCCAGCAGTTACATCCGGCGGGGGAGCCACAATGAGCAGTTCTTC. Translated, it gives CASSYIRRGSHNEQFF.

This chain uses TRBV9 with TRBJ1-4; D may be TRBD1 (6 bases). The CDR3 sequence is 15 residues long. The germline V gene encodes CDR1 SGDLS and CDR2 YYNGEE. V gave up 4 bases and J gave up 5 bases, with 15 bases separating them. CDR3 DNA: TGTGCCAGCAGCCTAGATGGGACACAAAATGAAAAACTGTTTTTT. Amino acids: CASSLDGTQNEKLFF.

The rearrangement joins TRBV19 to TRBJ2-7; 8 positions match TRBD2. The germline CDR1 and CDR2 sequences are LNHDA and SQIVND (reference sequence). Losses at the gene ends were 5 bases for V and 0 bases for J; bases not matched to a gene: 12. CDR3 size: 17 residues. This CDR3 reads CASSPTGRGVHSYEQYF. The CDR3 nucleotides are TGTGCCAGTAGTCCCACCGGGAGGGGGGTCCACTCCTACGAGCAGTACTTC.

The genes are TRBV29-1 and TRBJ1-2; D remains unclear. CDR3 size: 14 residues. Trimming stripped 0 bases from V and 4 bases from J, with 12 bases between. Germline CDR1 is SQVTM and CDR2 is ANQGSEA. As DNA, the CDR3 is TGCAGCGTTGAAGAGCCTGAGTACAGCTATGGCTACACCTTC. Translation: CSVEEPEYSYGYTF.

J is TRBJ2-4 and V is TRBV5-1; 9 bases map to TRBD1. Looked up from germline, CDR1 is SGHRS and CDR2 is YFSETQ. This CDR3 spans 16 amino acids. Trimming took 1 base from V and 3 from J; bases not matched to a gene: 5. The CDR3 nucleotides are TGCGCCAGCAGCTTGACCGACAGGGGGGTCAAAAACATTCAGTACTTC. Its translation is CASSLTDRGVKNIQYF.

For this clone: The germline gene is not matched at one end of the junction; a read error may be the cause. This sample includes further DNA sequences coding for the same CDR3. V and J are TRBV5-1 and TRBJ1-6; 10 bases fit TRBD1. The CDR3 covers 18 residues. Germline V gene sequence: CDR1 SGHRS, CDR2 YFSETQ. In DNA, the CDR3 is TGCGCCAGCAGCCGAGGACAGGGGGTGAGTTCGTATAATTCCCCCCTCCACTTT. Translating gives CASSRGQGVSSYNSPLHF. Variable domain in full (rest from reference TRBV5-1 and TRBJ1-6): KAGVTQTPRYLIKTRGQQVTLSCSPISGHRSVSWYQQTPGQGLQFLFEYFSETQRNKGNFPGRFSGRQFSNSRSEMNVSTLELGDSALYLCASSRGQGVSSYNSPLHFGNGTRLTVT.

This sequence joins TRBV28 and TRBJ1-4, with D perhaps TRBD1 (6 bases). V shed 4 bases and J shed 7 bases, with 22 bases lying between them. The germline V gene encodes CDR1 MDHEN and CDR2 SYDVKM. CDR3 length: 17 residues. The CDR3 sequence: CASSCKPGTPFGEKLFF. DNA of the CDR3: TGTGCCAGCAGTTGCAAACCCGGGACACCTTTCGGTGAAAAACTGTTTTTT.

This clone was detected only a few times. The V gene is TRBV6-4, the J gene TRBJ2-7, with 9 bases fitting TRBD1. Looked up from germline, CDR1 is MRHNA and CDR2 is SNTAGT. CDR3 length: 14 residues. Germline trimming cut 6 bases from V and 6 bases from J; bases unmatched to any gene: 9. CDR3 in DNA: TGTGCCAGCAGCGAAGGACAGGGGACCCGCGAGCAGTACTTC. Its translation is CASSEGQGTREQYF.

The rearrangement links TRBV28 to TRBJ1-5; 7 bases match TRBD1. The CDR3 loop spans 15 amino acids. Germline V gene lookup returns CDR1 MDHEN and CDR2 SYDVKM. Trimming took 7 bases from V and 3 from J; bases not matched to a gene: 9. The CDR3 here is CASIKRDSSNQPQHF. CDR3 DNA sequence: TGTGCCAGCATAAAAAGGGACAGTTCCAATCAGCCCCAGCATTTT. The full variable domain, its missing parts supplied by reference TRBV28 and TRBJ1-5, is DVKVTQSSRYLVKRTGEKVFLECVQDMDHENMFWYRQDPGLGLRLIYFSYDVKMKEKGDIPEGYSVSREKKERFSLILESASTNQTSMYLCASIKRDSSNQPQHFGDGTRLSIL.

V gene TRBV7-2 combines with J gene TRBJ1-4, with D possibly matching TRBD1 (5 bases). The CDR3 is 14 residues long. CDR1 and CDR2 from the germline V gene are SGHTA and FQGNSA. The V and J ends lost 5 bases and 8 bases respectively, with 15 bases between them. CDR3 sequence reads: CASSRDYLEEKLFF. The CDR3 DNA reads TGTGCCAGCAGCCGGGACTACCTGGAAGAAAAACTGTTTTTT.

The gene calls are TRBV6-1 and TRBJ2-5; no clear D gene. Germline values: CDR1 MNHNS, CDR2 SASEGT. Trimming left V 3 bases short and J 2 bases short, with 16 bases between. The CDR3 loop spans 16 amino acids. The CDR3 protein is CASSEQRSRIQETQYF. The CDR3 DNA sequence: TGTGCCAGCAGTGAGCAACGGTCCCGAATACAAGAGACCCAGTACTTC.

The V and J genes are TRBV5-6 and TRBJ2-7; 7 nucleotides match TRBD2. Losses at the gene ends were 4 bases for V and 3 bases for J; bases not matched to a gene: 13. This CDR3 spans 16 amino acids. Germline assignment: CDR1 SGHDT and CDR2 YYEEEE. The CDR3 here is CASSLWGGRQSYEQYF. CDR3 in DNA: TGTGCCAGCAGCCTCTGGGGGGGGAGGCAAAGCTACGAGCAGTACTTC.

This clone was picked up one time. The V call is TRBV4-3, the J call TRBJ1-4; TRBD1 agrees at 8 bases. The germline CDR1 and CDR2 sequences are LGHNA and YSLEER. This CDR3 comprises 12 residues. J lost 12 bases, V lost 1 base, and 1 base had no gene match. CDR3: CASSQVTGELFF. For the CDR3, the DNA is TGCGCCAGCAGCCAAGTGACAGGGGAACTGTTTTTT.

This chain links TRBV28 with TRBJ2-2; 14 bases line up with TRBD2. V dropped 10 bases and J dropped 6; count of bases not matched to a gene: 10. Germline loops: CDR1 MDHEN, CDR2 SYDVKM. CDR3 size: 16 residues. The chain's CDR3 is CATVQGTSGSPGELFF. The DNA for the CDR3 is TGTGCCACTGTTCAAGGGACTAGCGGGAGTCCCGGGGAGCTGTTTTTT.

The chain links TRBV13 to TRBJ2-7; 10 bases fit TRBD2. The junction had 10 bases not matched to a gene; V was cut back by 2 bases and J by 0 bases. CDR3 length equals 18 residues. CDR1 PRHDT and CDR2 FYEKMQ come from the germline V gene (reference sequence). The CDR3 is CASSLRPAGGLSSYEQYF. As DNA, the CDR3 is TGTGCCAGCAGCTTACGGCCAGCGGGAGGGCTTAGCTCCTACGAGCAGTACTTC.

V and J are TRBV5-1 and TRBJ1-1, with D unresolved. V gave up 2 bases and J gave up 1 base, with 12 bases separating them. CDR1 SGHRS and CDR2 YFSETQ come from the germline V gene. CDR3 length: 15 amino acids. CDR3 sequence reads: CASSLVRTRNTEAFF. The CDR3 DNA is TGCGCCAGCAGCTTAGTCCGGACTAGGAACACTGAAGCTTTCTTT.

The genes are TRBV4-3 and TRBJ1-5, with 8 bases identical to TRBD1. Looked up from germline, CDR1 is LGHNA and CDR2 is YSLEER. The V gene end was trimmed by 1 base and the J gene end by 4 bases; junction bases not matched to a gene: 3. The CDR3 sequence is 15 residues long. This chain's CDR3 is CASSQVTGENQPQHF. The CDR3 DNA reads TGCGCCAGCAGCCAAGTGACAGGGGAGAATCAGCCCCAGCATTTT.

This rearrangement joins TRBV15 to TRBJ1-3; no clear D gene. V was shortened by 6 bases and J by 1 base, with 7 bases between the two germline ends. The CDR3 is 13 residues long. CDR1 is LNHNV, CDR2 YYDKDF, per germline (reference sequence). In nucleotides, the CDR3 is TGTGCCACCAGTTCAGCGTCTGGAAACACCATATATTTT. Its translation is CATSSASGNTIYF.

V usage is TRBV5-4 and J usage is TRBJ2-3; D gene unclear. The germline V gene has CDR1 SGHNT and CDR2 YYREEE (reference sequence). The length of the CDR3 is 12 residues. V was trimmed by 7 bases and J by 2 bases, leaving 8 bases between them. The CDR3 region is CASRSPTDTQYF. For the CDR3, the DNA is TGTGCCAGCCGTAGCCCCACAGATACGCAGTATTTT. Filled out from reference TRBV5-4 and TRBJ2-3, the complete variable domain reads ETGVTQSPTHLIKTRGQQVTLRCSSQSGHNTVSWYQQALGQGPQFIFQYYREEENGRGNFPPRFSGLQFPNYSSELNVNALELDDSALYLCASRSPTDTQYFGPGTRLTVL.

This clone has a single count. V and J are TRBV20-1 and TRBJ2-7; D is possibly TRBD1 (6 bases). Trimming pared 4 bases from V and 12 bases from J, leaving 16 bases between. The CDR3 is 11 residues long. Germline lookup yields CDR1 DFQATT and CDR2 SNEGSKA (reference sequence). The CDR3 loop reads CSATYRARSYF. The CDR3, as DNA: TGCAGTGCTACCTACAGGGCGCGGTCGTACTTC.

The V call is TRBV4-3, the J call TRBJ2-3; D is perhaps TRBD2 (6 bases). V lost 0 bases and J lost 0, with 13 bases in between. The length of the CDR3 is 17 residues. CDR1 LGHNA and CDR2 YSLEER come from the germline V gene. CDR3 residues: CASSQDSGLGSTDTQYF. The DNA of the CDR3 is TGCGCCAGCAGCCAAGATAGCGGCTTAGGGAGCACAGATACGCAGTATTTT.

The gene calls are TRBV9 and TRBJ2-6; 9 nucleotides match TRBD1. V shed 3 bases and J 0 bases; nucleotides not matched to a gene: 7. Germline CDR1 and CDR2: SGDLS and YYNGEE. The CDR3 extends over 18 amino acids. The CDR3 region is CASSGGDRDASGANVLTF. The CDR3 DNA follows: TGTGCCAGCAGCGGCGGGGACAGGGATGCCTCTGGGGCCAACGTCCTGACTTTC.

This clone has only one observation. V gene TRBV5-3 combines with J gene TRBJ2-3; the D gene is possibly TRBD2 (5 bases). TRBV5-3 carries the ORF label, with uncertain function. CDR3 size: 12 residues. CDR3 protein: CAPTGFTDTQYF. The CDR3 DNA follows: TGTGCGCCTACGGGGTTCACAGATACGCAGTATTTT.

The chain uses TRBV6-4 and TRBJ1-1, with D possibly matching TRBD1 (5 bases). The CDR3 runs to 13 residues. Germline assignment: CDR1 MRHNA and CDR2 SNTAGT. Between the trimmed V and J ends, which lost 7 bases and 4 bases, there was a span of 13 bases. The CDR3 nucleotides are TGTGCCAGCATCGGGGGGTCGTGCACTGAAGCTTTCTTT. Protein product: CASIGGSCTEAFF.